Shown below are 21 T cell receptor beta chains from a single sample sequenced in a study of regulatory T cells in long-lasting Graves disease (dated by TCRdb to 2020 to 2023). The library was prepared using multiplex PCR. TCRdb records Illumina HiSeq 4000 as the sequencer. TCR beta libraries were built with iRepertoire HTBI primers and Arm-PCR amplification of CDR3 regions. TCRdb trimmed public reads at Q25 via fastp, called clones via MiXCR and kept in-frame beta chains. Each CDR3 protein gets just one entry, which takes the most common genes and DNA from the rows behind it. For this sample the table gives about 430,000 distinct CDR3 sequences, of which roughly 15% were detected only once. The leading ten clones occupy about 7.8% of the sample. Taken with the paper, the label for time point translates to: newly diagnosed GD, antithyroid drugs for less than 3 months. For both TCR sequencing and RNA sequencing, RNA was extracted from PBMCs using TRIzol.

Separately, the same data were catalogued under a study of T cells in Graves' hyperthyroidism and ophthalmopathy.

Source: peripheral blood mononuclear cells (PBMCs), taken at new diagnosis, from a patient treated with antithyroid drugs. The source of these receptors is a woman aged 40 to 50 with Graves disease. Donor details come from another sample of the same person, matched by shared clones.

This clonotype was observed a handful of times. V and J are TRBV12-3 or TRBV12-4 and TRBJ1-2; 7 bases agree with TRBD1. Trimming removed 1 base from V and 4 bases from J; junction bases left unmatched: 3. The CDR3 is 14 residues long. The CDR3 sequence: CASSLGAGGYGYTF. The CDR3 DNA reads as TGTGCCAGCAGTTTAGGGGCAGGGGGCTATGGCTACACCTTC.

J is TRBJ1-6 and V is TRBV14; no firm D call. The ends were cut back, 0 bases at V and 10 bases at J, with 7 bases in the middle. The CDR3 is 13 amino acids. In germline, CDR1 is SGHDN, CDR2 FVKESK. The CDR3: CASSQDFGSPLHF. The CDR3 DNA is TGTGCCAGCAGCCAAGATTTCGGGTCACCCCTCCACTTT. The variable domain in full, with the rest retrieved from reference TRBV14 and TRBJ1-6, is EAGVTQFPSHSVIEKGQTVTLRCDPISGHDNLYWYRRVMGKEIKFLLHFVKESKQDESGMPNNRFLAERTGGTYSTLKVQPAELEDSGVYFCASSQDFGSPLHFGNGTRLTVT.

The chain is built from TRBV14 and TRBJ2-5; the match to TRBD1 covers 9 bases. Germline V gene sequence: CDR1 SGHDN, CDR2 FVKESK. The CDR3 contains 17 residues. V was pared by 0 bases and J by 6 bases, with 11 bases of the junction left unmatched. For the CDR3, the DNA is TGTGCCAGCAGCCAAGATTTGGGACAGGGAGGACCTAAGACCCAGTACTTC. This codes for CASSQDLGQGGPKTQYF.

This clonotype showed up many times. The genes are TRBV28 and TRBJ2-7, with D hard to call. Trimming cost V 5 bases and J 7 bases, with 12 bases left between them. Germline V gene data show CDR1 as MDHEN and CDR2 as SYDVKM. This CDR3 is 12 amino acids long. This CDR3 reads CASSPEPIEQYF. The CDR3 DNA reads as TGTGCCAGCAGTCCCGAACCGATAGAGCAGTACTTC.

This clonotype occurred many times. The gene calls are TRBV3-1 and TRBJ1-5; D gene unclear. Germline CDR1 and CDR2: LGHDT and YNNKEL (reference sequence). V was trimmed by 4 bases and J by 6 bases, leaving 16 bases between them. The CDR3 contains 15 residues. Here the CDR3 DNA reads TGTGCCAGCAGCCCCCGTGGTGCCCTCTCTCAGCCCCAGCATTTT. Translating it yields CASSPRGALSQPQHF.

This clonotype was seen ten or more times. The V and J genes are TRBV28 and TRBJ2-7, with 8 bases matching TRBD2. The CDR3 has 14 residues. Trimming removed 2 bases from V and 7 bases from J; junction bases left unmatched: 7. Germline values: CDR1 MDHEN, CDR2 SYDVKM. DNA of the CDR3: TGTGCCAGCAGTTTAGGCGGGAGGTTGGGAGAGCAGTACTTC. This codes for CASSLGGRLGEQYF.

This clonotype has more than one count but fewer than ten. The rearrangement joins TRBV10-3 to TRBJ2-3, with 8 bases identical to TRBD2. Germline loops: CDR1 ENHRY, CDR2 SYGVKD. The V and J ends lost 3 bases and 0 bases, in that order; junction bases with no gene match: 2. The CDR3 contains 15 residues. CDR3 protein: CAISDLAGSTDTQYF. The CDR3 nucleotides read TGTGCCATCAGTGATTTAGCGGGAAGCACAGATACGCAGTATTTT.

The rearrangement links TRBV5-6 to TRBJ2-1; D gene ambiguous. The CDR3 extends over 15 amino acids. The germline V gene has CDR1 SGHDT and CDR2 YYEEEE. Trimming removed 0 bases at V and 7 bases at J, with 14 bases between. CDR3 amino acids: CASSLVDRVMNEQFF. Written as DNA, the CDR3 is TGTGCCAGCAGCTTGGTTGATAGGGTGATGAATGAGCAGTTCTTC.

This clonotype has ten or more counts. The chain employs TRBV5-1 and TRBJ2-3; D remains ambiguous. Germline assignment: CDR1 SGHRS and CDR2 YFSETQ. The CDR3 runs 14 residues. The V end was cut by 0 bases, the J end by 5 bases, with 10 bases between. CDR3 coding DNA: TGCGCCAGCAGCTTGGGGTCTTACGAAGATACGCAGTATTTT. As protein: CASSLGSYEDTQYF.

A note on this clonotype: A much larger clone is a single base away; this may be a read error. V gene TRBV4-1 combines with J gene TRBJ2-5, with 9 bases lining up with TRBD1. The CDR3 length is 17 residues. The V gene's germline CDR1 is MGHRA and CDR2 YSYEKL. The CDR3 reads CASNQTLTGGLQETQYF. The CDR3, as DNA: TGCGCCAGCAACCAAACACTGACAGGGGGACTGCAAGAGACCCAGTACTTC.

As for this clonotype: This may be a read error, as it is one base from a much larger clone. This chain links TRBV18 with TRBJ2-3; 9 nucleotides agree with TRBD1. The CDR3 covers 18 residues. Germline loops: CDR1 KGHSH, CDR2 LQKENI. This chain's CDR3 is CVSSPPNRGQPSTDTQYF. For the CDR3, the DNA is TGTGTCAGCTCACCACCGAACAGGGGGCAACCTAGCACAGATACGCAGTATTTT.

This clonotype has ten or more counts. The chain recombines TRBV2 with TRBJ1-5, with TRBD1 matching over 7 bases. Germline lookup yields CDR1 SNHLY and CDR2 FYNNEI. With 6 bases clipped from V and 5 bases from J, the junction kept 4 bases outside the gene matches. The CDR3 consists of 13 residues. The CDR3 DNA reads as TGTGCCAGCAGCTTCGACAGGGATCAGCCCCAGCATTTT. Protein: CASSFDRDQPQHF.

This clonotype was seen more than once but under ten times. A much larger clone lies a single base off, so this may be a read error. The V call is TRBV27, the J call TRBJ2-1; 11 bases line up with TRBD2. The CDR3 is 18 residues long. The V gene end was trimmed by 1 base and the J gene end by 9 bases; junction bases not matched to a gene: 14. Germline CDR1 MNHEY, CDR2 SMNVEV (reference sequence). The CDR3 DNA reads as TGTGCCAGCAGTTTATTCCGCCCGACTAGCGGGATCCCCGGTGAGCAGTTCTTC. It is translated as CASSLFRPTSGIPGEQFF.

At least ten counts were recorded for this clonotype. The J gene is TRBJ2-3, the V gene TRBV5-1; 7 bases match TRBD2. The V gene end was trimmed by 0 bases and the J gene end by 1 base; junction bases not matched to a gene: 2. Germline assignment: CDR1 SGHRS and CDR2 YFSETQ. The CDR3 is 15 amino acids. CDR3 sequence (DNA): TGCGCCAGCAGCTTGGCTAGCGGTCGCACAGATACGCAGTATTTT. This translates into CASSLASGRTDTQYF. The full variable domain, in which reference TRBV5-1 and TRBJ2-3 provide the parts outside the CDR3, is KAGVTQTPRYLIKTRGQQVTLSCSPISGHRSVSWYQQTPGQGLQFLFEYFSETQRNKGNFPGRFSGRQFSNSRSEMNVSTLELGDSALYLCASSLASGRTDTQYFGPGTRLTVL.

This clonotype appeared a single time. The J gene is TRBJ1-1, the V gene TRBV15, with unresolved D. CDR1 and CDR2 from the germline V gene are LNHNV and YYDKDF (reference sequence). CDR3 length: 18 residues. The V and J ends lost 0 bases and 4 bases respectively, with 21 bases between them. CDR3 coding DNA: TGTGCCACCAGCAGAGATCCCCCCCCCCGGGCTGGCTCCACTGAAGCTTTCTTT. The encoded protein is CATSRDPPPRAGSTEAFF.

This clonotype was counted ten times or more. The rearrangement links TRBV7-8 to TRBJ2-7; 9 bases match TRBD1. CDR3 size: 14 residues. V dropped 4 bases and J dropped 3; count of bases not matched to a gene: 4. Germline values: CDR1 SGHVS, CDR2 FQNEAQ. Written as DNA, the CDR3 is TGTGCCAGCAGCTCCTCGACAGGGGGCTACGAGCAGTACTTC. Amino acid sequence: CASSSSTGGYEQYF.

This clonotype was detected many times. V gene TRBV12-3 or TRBV12-4 combines with J gene TRBJ2-6; D unclear. The V and J ends lost 3 bases and 0 bases respectively, with 6 bases between them. This CDR3 is built from 15 residues. The CDR3 sequence: CASSFQISGANVLTF. CDR3 bases: TGTGCCAGCAGTTTTCAGATCTCTGGGGCCAACGTCCTGACTTTC.

This clonotype appeared many times. In DNA, the CDR3 is TGTGCCACCCGTGGACGGGAGGGCCCTACCTACAATGAGCAGTTCTTC. The encoded protein is CATRGREGPTYNEQFF. This chain uses TRBV6-2 or TRBV6-3 with TRBJ2-1; TRBD2 matches 8 bases. The CDR3 loop spans 16 amino acids. The V gene's germline CDR1 is MNHEY and CDR2 SVGEGT. V shed 10 bases and J 2 bases; nucleotides not matched to a gene: 13.

This sequence joins TRBV19 and TRBJ2-1, with a possible D match to TRBD2 (6 bases). Trimming left V 7 bases short and J 7 bases short, with 8 bases between. Germline values: CDR1 LNHDA, CDR2 SQIVND (reference sequence). The CDR3 has 11 residues. CDR3 bases: TGTGCCAGTACCAGCGGGAATGAGCAGTTCTTC. It codes for CASTSGNEQFF.

This clonotype has at least ten counts. The V call is TRBV12-3 or TRBV12-4, the J call TRBJ1-4; possible D gene TRBD1, 6 bases. With 10 bases removed from V and 8 bases from J, the gap between germline ends came to 17 bases. This CDR3 spans 13 amino acids. The CDR3 DNA reads TGTGCCACCCGACCAGGGGTGAAAGAAAAACTGTTTTTT. This gives the protein CATRPGVKEKLFF.

This clonotype appeared many times. J is TRBJ2-2 and V is TRBV28, with 10 bases identical to TRBD2. The CDR3 consists of 15 residues. Germline lookup yields CDR1 MDHEN and CDR2 SYDVKM. V shed 6 bases and J 3 bases; nucleotides not matched to a gene: 4. The CDR3 loop is CASRPGLADTGELFF. In nucleotides, the CDR3 is TGTGCCAGCAGACCCGGACTAGCGGACACCGGGGAGCTGTTTTTT. The complete variable domain, with remaining parts taken from reference TRBV28 and TRBJ2-2, reads DVKVTQSSRYLVKRTGEKVFLECVQDMDHENMFWYRQDPGLGLRLIYFSYDVKMKEKGDIPEGYSVSREKKERFSLILESASTNQTSMYLCASRPGLADTGELFFGEGSRLTVL.